This TCR beta chain was observed in a study of CD8 T cells in ankylosing spondylitis (dated by TCRdb to about 2017). Regarding the complete study: The study profiled T cell receptor beta repertoires in healthy donors and ankylosing spondylitis patients to find disease-linked TCR variants. The full study cohort comprised 20 to 25 ankylosing spondylitis patients and roughly 100 healthy donors. Peripheral blood was sampled, and synovial fluid was additionally collected from ankylosing spondylitis patients. The research as a whole found: Significant enrichment of the disease-linked clones was reported in matched synovial fluid samples from ankylosing spondylitis patients. Some TCR beta motif variants had previously been reported in synovial fluid and blood of reactive arthritis patients, which suggested common disease-initiation mechanisms. The disease-linked clones had a CD8+ phenotype and were found at relatively low frequencies in peripheral blood. A TCR beta motif of several highly homologous amino acid variants appeared characteristic of blood from ankylosing spondylitis patients.

The sequencer was an Illumina HiSeq 2500. TCR beta libraries were prepared by quantitative 5'-RACE with molecular barcodes. On the study's bioinformatics: A new computational method based on a probabilistic model of VDJ rearrangement was used to identify disease-linked TCR variants. Using fastp trimming at Q25 and MiXCR clonotype assembly, TCRdb reanalyzed the public sequencing data and kept in-frame beta chains. A single entry per CDR3 protein holds the most common genes and DNA from its merged rows. The V and J calls and clone size come from TCRdb's table, not from the authors' own analysis. The sample records nearly 350,000 distinct CDR3 sequences, under 15% of which are singletons. The ten largest clones represent approximately 1.1% of the sample. The table lists this clonotype with a few counts. Its target antigen remains unknown. It has no much larger one-base neighbor in the sample; base qualities were not kept.

Including the terminal cysteine and phenylalanine, the CDR3 comprises 15 residues. Only CDR3 DNA remains: 45 bases, in frame from the first base. Looking up the germline V gene yields CDR1 MRHNA and CDR2 SNTAGT. The germline V end is reduced by 4 bases and the J end by 6 bases; junction bases left unmatched: 5. The chain couples TRBV6-4 to TRBJ2-1; TRBD1 fits 11 bases in the junction. Material: blood, either unsorted or a sorted T cell fraction (not recorded which). The clonotype comes from a male donor with ankylosing spondylitis or in good health (not recorded which). The CDR3 reads CASSVGGQGANEQFF. The nucleotide sequence reads TGTGCCAGCAGTGTCGGAGGACAGGGGGCCAATGAGCAGTTCTTC.